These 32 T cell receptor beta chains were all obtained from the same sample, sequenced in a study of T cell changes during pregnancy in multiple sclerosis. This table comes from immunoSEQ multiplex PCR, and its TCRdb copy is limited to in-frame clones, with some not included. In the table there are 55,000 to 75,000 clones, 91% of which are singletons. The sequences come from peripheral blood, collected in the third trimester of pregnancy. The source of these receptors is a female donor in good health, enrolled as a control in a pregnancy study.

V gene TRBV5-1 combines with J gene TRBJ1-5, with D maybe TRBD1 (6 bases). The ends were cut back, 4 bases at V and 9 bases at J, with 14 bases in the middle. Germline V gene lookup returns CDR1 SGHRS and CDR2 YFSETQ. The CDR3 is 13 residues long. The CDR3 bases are TGCGCCAGCAGCCTCGAGGGGGATCGGCCCCAGCATTTT. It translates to CASSLEGDRPQHF.

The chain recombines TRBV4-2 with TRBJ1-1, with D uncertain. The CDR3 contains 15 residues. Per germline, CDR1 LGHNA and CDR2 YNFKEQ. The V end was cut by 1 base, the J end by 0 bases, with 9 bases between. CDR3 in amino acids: CASSQGGVMNTEAFF. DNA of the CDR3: TGTGCCAGCAGCCAAGGAGGAGTGATGAACACTGAAGCTTTCTTT.

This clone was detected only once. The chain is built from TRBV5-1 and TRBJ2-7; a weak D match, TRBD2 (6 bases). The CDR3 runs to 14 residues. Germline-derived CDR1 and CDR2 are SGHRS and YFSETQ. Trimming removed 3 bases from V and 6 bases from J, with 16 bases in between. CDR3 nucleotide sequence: TGCGCCAGCAGCTCCAATCCTGGGGGGAGCGAGCAGTACTTC. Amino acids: CASSSNPGGSEQYF.

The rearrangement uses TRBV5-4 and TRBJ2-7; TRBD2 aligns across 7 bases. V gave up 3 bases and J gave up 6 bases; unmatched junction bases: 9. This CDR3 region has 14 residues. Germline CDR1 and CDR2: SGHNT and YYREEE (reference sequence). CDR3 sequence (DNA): TGTGCCAGCAGCTCGGACGGGACTATCTTCGAGCAGTACTTC. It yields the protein CASSSDGTIFEQYF. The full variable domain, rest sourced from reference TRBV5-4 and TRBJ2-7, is ETGVTQSPTHLIKTRGQQVTLRCSSQSGHNTVSWYQQALGQGPQFIFQYYREEENGRGNFPPRFSGLQFPNYSSELNVNALELDDSALYLCASSSDGTIFEQYFGPGTRLTVT.

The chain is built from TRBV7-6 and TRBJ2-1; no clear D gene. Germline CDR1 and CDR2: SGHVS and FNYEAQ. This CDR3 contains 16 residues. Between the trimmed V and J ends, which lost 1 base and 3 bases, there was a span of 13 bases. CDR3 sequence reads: CASSLVETGIYNEQFF. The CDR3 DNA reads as TGTGCCAGCAGCTTAGTCGAGACTGGCATCTACAATGAGCAGTTCTTC.

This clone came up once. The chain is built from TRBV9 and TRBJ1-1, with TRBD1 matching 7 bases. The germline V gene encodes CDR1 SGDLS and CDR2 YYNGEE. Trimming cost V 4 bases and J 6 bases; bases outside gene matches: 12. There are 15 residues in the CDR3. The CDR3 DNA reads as TGTGCCAGCAGCCCTCTTACCGGGACAGCTGCTGAAGCTTTCTTT. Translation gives CASSPLTGTAAEAFF.

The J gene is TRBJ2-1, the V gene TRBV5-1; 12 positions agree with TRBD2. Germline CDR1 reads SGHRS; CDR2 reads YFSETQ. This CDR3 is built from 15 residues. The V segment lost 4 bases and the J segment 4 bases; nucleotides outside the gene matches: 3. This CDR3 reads CASSQGTSGYNEQFF. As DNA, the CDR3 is TGCGCCAGCAGCCAGGGGACTAGCGGGTACAATGAGCAGTTCTTC.

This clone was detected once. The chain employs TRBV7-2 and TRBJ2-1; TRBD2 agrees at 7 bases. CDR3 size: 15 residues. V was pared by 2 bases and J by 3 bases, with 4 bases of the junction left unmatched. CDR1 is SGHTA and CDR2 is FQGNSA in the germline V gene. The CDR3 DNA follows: TGTGCCAGCAGCTTAAGAGGGGACTACTACAATGAGCAGTTCTTC. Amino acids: CASSLRGDYYNEQFF.

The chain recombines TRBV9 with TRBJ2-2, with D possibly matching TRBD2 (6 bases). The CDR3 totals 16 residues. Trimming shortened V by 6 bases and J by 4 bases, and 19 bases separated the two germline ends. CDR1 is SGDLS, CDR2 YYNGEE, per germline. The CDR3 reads CASTPYGAGGTGELFF. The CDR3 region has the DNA TGTGCCAGCACCCCTTACGGGGCCGGGGGCACCGGGGAGCTGTTTTTT.

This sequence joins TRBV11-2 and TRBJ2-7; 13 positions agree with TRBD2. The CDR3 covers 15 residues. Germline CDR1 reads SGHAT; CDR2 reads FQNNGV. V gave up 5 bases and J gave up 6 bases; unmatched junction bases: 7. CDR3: CASSPGLAGVIEQYF. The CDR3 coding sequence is TGTGCCAGCAGCCCCGGACTAGCGGGAGTAATCGAGCAGTACTTC. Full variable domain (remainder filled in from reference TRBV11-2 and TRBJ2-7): EAGVAQSPRYKIIEKRQSVAFWCNPISGHATLYWYQQILGQGPKLLIQFQNNGVVDDSQLPKDRFSAERLKGVDSTLKIQPAKLEDSAVYLCASSPGLAGVIEQYFGPGTRLTVT.

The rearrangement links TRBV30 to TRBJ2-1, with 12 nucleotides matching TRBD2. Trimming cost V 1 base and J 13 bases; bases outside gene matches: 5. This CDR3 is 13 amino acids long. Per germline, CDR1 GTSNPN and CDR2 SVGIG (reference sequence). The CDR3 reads CAWSGLAGGPQFF. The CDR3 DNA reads TGTGCCTGGAGTGGCCTAGCGGGGGGGCCACAGTTCTTC.

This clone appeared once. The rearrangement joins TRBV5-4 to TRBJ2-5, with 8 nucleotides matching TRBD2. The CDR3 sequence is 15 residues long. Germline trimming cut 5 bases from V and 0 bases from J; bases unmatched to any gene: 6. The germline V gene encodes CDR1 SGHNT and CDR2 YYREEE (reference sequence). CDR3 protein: CASSTERGYQETQYF. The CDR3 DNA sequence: TGTGCCAGCAGTACCGAGCGGGGGTACCAAGAGACCCAGTACTTC.

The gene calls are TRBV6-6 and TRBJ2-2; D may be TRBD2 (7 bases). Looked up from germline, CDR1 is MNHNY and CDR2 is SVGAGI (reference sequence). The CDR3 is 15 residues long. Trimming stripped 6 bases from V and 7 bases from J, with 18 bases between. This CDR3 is CASRGGERGGGELFF. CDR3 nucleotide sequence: TGTGCCAGCAGGGGGGGCGAGCGGGGTGGCGGGGAGCTGTTTTTT.

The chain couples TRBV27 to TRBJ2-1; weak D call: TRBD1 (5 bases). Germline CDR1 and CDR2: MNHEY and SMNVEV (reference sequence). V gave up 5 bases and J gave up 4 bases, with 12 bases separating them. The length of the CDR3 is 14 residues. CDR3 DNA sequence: TGTGCCAGCAGTGCAGGGTTAGGGTACAATGAGCAGTTCTTC. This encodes CASSAGLGYNEQFF.

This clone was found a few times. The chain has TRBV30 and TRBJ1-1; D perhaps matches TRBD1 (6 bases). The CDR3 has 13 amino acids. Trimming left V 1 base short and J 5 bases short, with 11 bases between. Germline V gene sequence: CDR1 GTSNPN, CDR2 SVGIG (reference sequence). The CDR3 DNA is TGTGCCTGGAGTGAACAGGGAAGAACTGAAGCTTTCTTT. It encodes CAWSEQGRTEAFF.

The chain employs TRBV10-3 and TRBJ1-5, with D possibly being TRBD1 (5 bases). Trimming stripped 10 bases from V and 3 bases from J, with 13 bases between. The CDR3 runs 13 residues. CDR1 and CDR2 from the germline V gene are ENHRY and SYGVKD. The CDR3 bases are TGTGCCACCGATCAGGGACTCAATCAGCCCCAGCATTTT. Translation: CATDQGLNQPQHF.

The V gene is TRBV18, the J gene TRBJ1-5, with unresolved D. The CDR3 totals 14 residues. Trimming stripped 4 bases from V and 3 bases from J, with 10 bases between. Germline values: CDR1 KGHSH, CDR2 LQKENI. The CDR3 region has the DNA TGTGCCAGCTCACAGTACCGGGACAATCAGCCCCAGCATTTT. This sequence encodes CASSQYRDNQPQHF.

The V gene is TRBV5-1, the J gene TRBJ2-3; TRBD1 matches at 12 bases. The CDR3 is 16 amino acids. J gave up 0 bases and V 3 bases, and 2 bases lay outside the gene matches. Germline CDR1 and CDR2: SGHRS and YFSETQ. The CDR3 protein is CASSSGQGASTDTQYF. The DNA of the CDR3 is TGCGCCAGCAGCTCGGGACAGGGGGCCAGCACAGATACGCAGTATTTT.

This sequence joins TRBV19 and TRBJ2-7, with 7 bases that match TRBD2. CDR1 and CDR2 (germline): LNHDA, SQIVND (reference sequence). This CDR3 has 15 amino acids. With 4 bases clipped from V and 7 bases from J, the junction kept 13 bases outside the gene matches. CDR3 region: CASSTTGLTLSEQYF. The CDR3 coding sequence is TGTGCCAGTAGTACCACGGGACTAACCTTAAGTGAGCAGTACTTC.

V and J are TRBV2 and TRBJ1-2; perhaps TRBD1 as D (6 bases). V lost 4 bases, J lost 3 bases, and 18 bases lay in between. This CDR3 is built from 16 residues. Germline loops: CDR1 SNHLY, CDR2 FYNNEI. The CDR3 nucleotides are TGTGCCAGCAGTGTCCCCAGGGGCGCCAACTACTATGGCTACACCTTC. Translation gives CASSVPRGANYYGYTF.

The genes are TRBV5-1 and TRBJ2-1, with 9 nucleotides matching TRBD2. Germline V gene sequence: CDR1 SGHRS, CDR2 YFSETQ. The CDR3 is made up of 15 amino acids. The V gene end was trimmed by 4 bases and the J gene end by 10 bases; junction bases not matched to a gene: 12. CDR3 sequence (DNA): TGCGCCAGCAGCAAGCGGGGGGCGTCCACCGTGGAGCAGTTCTTC. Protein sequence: CASSKRGASTVEQFF.

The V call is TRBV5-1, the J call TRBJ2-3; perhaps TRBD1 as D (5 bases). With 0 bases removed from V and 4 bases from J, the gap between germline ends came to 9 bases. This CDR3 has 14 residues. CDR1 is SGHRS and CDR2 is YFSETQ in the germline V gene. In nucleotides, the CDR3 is TGCGCCAGCAGCTTGGACCCAGGGCCAGATACGCAGTATTTT. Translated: CASSLDPGPDTQYF. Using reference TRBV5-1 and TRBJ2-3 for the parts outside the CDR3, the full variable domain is KAGVTQTPRYLIKTRGQQVTLSCSPISGHRSVSWYQQTPGQGLQFLFEYFSETQRNKGNFPGRFSGRQFSNSRSEMNVSTLELGDSALYLCASSLDPGPDTQYFGPGTRLTVL.

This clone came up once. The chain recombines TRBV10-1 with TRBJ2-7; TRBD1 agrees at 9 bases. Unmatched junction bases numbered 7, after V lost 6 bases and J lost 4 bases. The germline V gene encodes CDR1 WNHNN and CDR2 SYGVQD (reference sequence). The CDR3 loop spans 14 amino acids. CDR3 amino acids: CASSRSGQGYEQYF. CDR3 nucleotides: TGCGCCAGCAGCCGGTCGGGACAGGGATACGAGCAGTACTTC.

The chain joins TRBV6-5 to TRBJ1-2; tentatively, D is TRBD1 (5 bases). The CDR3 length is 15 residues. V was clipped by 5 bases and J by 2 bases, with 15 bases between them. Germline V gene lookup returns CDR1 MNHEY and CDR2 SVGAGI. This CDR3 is CASSPTSTVNYGYTF. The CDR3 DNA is TGTGCCAGCAGTCCAACGTCGACAGTAAACTATGGCTACACCTTC.

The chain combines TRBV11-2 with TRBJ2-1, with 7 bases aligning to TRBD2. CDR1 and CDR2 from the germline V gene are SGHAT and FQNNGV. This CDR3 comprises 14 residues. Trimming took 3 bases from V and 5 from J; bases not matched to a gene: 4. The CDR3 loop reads CASSLGGWNNEQFF. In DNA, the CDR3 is TGTGCCAGCAGCTTGGGGGGGTGGAACAATGAGCAGTTCTTC.

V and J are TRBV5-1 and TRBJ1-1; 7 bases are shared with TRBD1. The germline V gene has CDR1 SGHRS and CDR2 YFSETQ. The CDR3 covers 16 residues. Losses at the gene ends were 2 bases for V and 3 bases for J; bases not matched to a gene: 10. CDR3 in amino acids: CASSFVQGNVHTEAFF. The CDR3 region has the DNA TGCGCCAGCAGCTTCGTACAGGGGAATGTGCACACTGAAGCTTTCTTT.

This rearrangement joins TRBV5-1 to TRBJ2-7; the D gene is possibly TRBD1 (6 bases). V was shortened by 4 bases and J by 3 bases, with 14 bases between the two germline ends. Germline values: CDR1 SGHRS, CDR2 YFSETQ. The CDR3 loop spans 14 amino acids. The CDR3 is CASSLGTLGYEQYF. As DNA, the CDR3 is TGCGCCAGCAGCCTTGGGACACTCGGCTACGAGCAGTACTTC.

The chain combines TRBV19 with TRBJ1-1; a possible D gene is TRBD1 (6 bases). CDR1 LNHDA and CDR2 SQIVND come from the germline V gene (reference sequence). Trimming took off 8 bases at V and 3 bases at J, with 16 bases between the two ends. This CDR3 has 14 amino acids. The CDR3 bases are TGTGCCAGTGGGGGGGGCCAGGGAGACACTGAAGCTTTCTTT. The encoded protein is CASGGGQGDTEAFF.

The CDR3 loop reads CASSLWGGLEIEQFF. The CDR3 DNA is TGCGCCAGCAGCTTGTGGGGGGGCCTGGAGATTGAGCAGTTCTTC. The rearrangement joins TRBV5-1 to TRBJ2-1, with a tentative D call TRBD2 (7 bases). CDR3 length: 15 amino acids. The germline gives CDR1 SGHRS, CDR2 YFSETQ. The germline V and J ends were trimmed by 1 base and 9 bases, with 17 bases remaining between them.

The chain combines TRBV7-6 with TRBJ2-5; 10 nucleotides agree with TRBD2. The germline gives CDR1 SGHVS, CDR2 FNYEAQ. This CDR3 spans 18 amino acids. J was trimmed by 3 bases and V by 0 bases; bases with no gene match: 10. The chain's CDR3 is CASSLALLLAGMEETQYF. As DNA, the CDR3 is TGTGCCAGCAGCTTAGCGCTTCTACTAGCGGGAATGGAAGAGACCCAGTACTTC.

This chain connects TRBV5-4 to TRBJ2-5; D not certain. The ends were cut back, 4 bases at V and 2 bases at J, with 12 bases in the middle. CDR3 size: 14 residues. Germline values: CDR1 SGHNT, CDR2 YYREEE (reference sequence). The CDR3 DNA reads TGTGCCAGCAGCGTGCGGTTACGACAAGAGACCCAGTACTTC. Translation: CASSVRLRQETQYF.

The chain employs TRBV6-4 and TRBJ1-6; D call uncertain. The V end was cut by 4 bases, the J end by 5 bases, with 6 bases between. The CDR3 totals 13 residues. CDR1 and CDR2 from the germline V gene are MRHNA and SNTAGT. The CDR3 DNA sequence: TGTGCCAGCAGTGTGCGGAATAATTCACCCCTCCACTTT. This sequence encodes CASSVRNNSPLHF.